The 30 T cell receptor beta chains reported below all come from one sample, sequenced in a study of cytomegalovirus exposure and HLA in healthy donors (dated 2017 in TCRdb). Preparation of the library involved the immunoSEQ multiplex PCR assay. For the multiplex PCR, a mixture combining 60 forward primers for TCR Vbeta segments and 13 reverse primers for TCR Jbeta segments was used. TCRdb limited this immuneACCESS table to in-frame rearrangements with V and J called. A share of clones is missing; checked studies link under half to unresolved V genes, and the rest is unexplained. In all, the sample holds around 72,000 clones, and over 50% of those were seen once. The ten largest clonotypes hold less than 25% of the sample. The sequenced sample was PBMCs. The receptors derive from a man aged 40-49 years in good health and CMV-seropositive.

The rearrangement uses TRBV9 and TRBJ2-6, with 10 bases matching TRBD1. Looked up from germline, CDR1 is SGDLS and CDR2 is YYNGEE. The CDR3 covers 19 residues. J lost 0 bases, V lost 0 bases, and 6 bases had no gene match. The CDR3 spells CASSVAGQGPISGANVLTF. The CDR3 nucleotides are TGTGCCAGCAGCGTAGCGGGACAGGGGCCAATCTCTGGGGCCAACGTCCTGACTTTC. Combining the CDR3 with reference TRBV9 and TRBJ2-6 gives the whole variable domain DSGVTQTPKHLITATGQRVTLRCSPRSGDLSVYWYQQSLDQGLQFLIQYYNGEERAKGNILERFSAQQFPDLHSELNLSSLELGDSALYFCASSVAGQGPISGANVLTFGAGSRLTVL.

The chain employs TRBV5-1 and TRBJ1-4; unclear D gene. Between the trimmed V and J ends, which lost 0 bases and 5 bases, there was a span of 14 bases. This CDR3 comprises 16 residues. The germline gives CDR1 SGHRS, CDR2 YFSETQ. CDR3 sequence reads: CASSLDHGGVNEKLFF. DNA of the CDR3: TGCGCCAGCAGCTTGGATCACGGAGGTGTAAATGAAAAACTGTTTTTT.

There are a few counts of this clone. The chain employs TRBV4-2 and TRBJ1-5; 10 positions agree with TRBD1. Per the germline V gene, CDR1 is LGHNA and CDR2 is YNFKEQ. Trimming took 3 bases from V and 3 from J; bases not matched to a gene: 2. The CDR3 runs 15 residues. The CDR3 region has the DNA TGTGCCAGCAGCCAGGGACAGGGGCCCAATCAGCCCCAGCATTTT. Amino acids: CASSQGQGPNQPQHF.

This clone was picked up a small number of times. The J gene is TRBJ2-5, the V gene TRBV5-1; maybe TRBD2 (6 bases). Deletions cut 1 base from V and 4 bases from J, with 17 bases between. Looked up from germline, CDR1 is SGHRS and CDR2 is YFSETQ. This CDR3 has 16 residues. This CDR3 reads CASSLNPGGRGETQYF. CDR3 coding DNA: TGCGCCAGCAGCTTGAATCCCGGGGGACGGGGAGAGACCCAGTACTTC.

This chain connects TRBV4-1 to TRBJ2-3; the match to TRBD2 covers 8 bases. The CDR3 contains 15 residues. Germline CDR1 reads MGHRA; CDR2 reads YSYEKL. V was clipped by 0 bases and J by 6 bases; unmatched bases: 5. The CDR3 protein is CASSQEGRGGDTQYF. For the CDR3, the DNA is TGCGCCAGCAGCCAAGAGGGACGGGGGGGTGATACGCAGTATTTT.

The chain combines TRBV6-5 with TRBJ2-7; TRBD1 matches at 10 bases. V lost 6 bases, J lost 5 bases, and 4 bases stayed unmatched. Germline V gene lookup returns CDR1 MNHEY and CDR2 SVGAGI. The CDR3 length is 13 residues. This CDR3 is CASSKDRGHEQYF. The DNA for the CDR3 is TGTGCCAGCAGCAAAGACAGGGGGCACGAGCAGTACTTC.

The chain combines TRBV11-2 with TRBJ2-7; 10 bases are shared with TRBD1. Germline-derived CDR1 and CDR2 are SGHAT and FQNNGV. The CDR3 consists of 15 residues. V lost 2 bases to trimming and J lost 2 bases; unmatched junction nucleotides: 3. CDR3 DNA: TGTGCCAGCAGCTTATCGGGACAGGGGACCTACGAGCAGTACTTC. Translation gives CASSLSGQGTYEQYF.

As concerns this clone: At one end, the junction sequence differs from germline, possibly due to a read error. This chain links TRBV7-7 with TRBJ2-2; D gene uncertain. The CDR3 runs to 16 residues. Looked up from germline, CDR1 is SSHAT and CDR2 is FNYEAQ (reference sequence). In nucleotides, the CDR3 is TGTGCTAGCAGCCCCACACCGCACCCGAACACCGGGGAGCTGTTTTTT. Its protein is CASSPTPHPNTGELFF.

The chain uses TRBV9 and TRBJ2-5; 8 nucleotides line up with TRBD1. J was trimmed by 1 base and V by 4 bases; bases with no gene match: 9. The CDR3 has 16 residues. Germline values: CDR1 SGDLS, CDR2 YYNGEE. CDR3 DNA sequence: TGTGCCAGCAGCACCCGATCCGGACAGGGCCAAGAGACCCAGTACTTC. Translation: CASSTRSGQGQETQYF.

This chain uses TRBV5-6 with TRBJ1-5; D might be TRBD1 (5 bases). The germline CDR1 and CDR2 sequences are SGHDT and YYEEEE. The V end was cut by 1 base, the J end by 11 bases, with 22 bases between. The CDR3 totals 16 residues. CDR3 coding DNA: TGTGCCAGCAGCTTGACTCTTCAGGGAGGGTATATGACCCAGCATTTT. Encoded protein: CASSLTLQGGYMTQHF.

This clone came up once. The J gene is TRBJ1-2, the V gene TRBV2; 7 bases fit TRBD1. Per germline, CDR1 SNHLY and CDR2 FYNNEI. The trim removed 7 bases at V and 4 bases at J, leaving 6 bases unmatched. CDR3 length equals 13 residues. The CDR3 reads CASIQQGTYGYTF. CDR3 DNA: TGTGCCAGCATTCAACAGGGGACCTATGGCTACACCTTC.

The chain combines TRBV28 with TRBJ1-2; TRBD1 matches 8 bases. This CDR3 region has 14 residues. Germline lookup yields CDR1 MDHEN and CDR2 SYDVKM. V lost 5 bases and J lost 5; bases outside the gene matches: 7. The CDR3 DNA is TGTGCCAGCAGTAGCGGACAGGGTGAATATGGCTACACCTTC. The encoded protein is CASSSGQGEYGYTF.

V gene TRBV27 combines with J gene TRBJ2-5, with 10 bases matching TRBD1. CDR3 size: 15 residues. Germline-derived CDR1 and CDR2 are MNHEY and SMNVEV (reference sequence). The trim removed 5 bases at V and 3 bases at J, leaving 6 bases unmatched. The CDR3, as DNA: TGTGCCAGCAGTCGCGGGACAGGGGAGGAAGAGACCCAGTACTTC. This encodes CASSRGTGEEETQYF.

As concerns this clone: Germline and junction disagree at one end, which may indicate a read error. J is TRBJ2-5 and V is TRBV6-4, with 7 bases lining up with TRBD1. Germline CDR1 reads MRHNA; CDR2 reads SNTAGT. The CDR3 has 14 amino acids. DNA of the CDR3: TGTGCCAGCAGCCCCACAGGGGAGAGGGAGACCCGGTACTTC. Translated, it gives CASSPTGERETRYF.

This rearrangement joins TRBV6-5 to TRBJ2-3; 7 bases are shared with TRBD1. CDR1 is MNHEY and CDR2 is SVGAGI in the germline V gene. The CDR3 contains 13 residues. V lost 0 bases and J lost 10; bases outside the gene matches: 4. CDR3: CASSYSGTEAQYF. The CDR3 DNA is TGTGCCAGCAGTTACTCGGGGACAGAGGCGCAGTATTTT.

This clone appeared a few times. The CDR3 spells CASSHPGQGNSPLHF. The CDR3 DNA sequence: TGCGCCAGCAGCCACCCTGGACAGGGTAATTCACCCCTCCACTTT. This sequence joins TRBV4-1 and TRBJ1-6; 8 bases are shared with TRBD1. CDR3 length: 15 residues. Per germline, CDR1 MGHRA and CDR2 YSYEKL. V lost 3 bases, J lost 6 bases, and 4 bases stayed unmatched.

This sequence joins TRBV5-1 and TRBJ1-1, with 11 positions matching TRBD1. The germline gives CDR1 SGHRS, CDR2 YFSETQ. With V trimmed by 5 bases and J by 3 bases, 3 bases remained unmatched. This CDR3 has 14 amino acids. Here the CDR3 reads CASRRDRGDTEAFF. The DNA for the CDR3 is TGCGCCAGCAGGCGGGACAGGGGGGACACTGAAGCTTTCTTT.

The chain uses TRBV29-1 and TRBJ2-3, with a possible D match to TRBD1 (6 bases). The CDR3 contains 12 residues. Per germline, CDR1 SQVTM and CDR2 ANQGSEA. Trimming removed 3 bases from V and 5 bases from J, with 9 bases in between. The CDR3 DNA sequence: TGCAGCGTTGAGTGGGGGCGAGATACGCAGTATTTT. This codes for CSVEWGRDTQYF.

This clone was detected only once. The chain has TRBV6-1 and TRBJ2-7; D unclear. The length of the CDR3 is 14 residues. Germline CDR1 MNHNS, CDR2 SASEGT. V was pared by 7 bases and J by 1 base, with 14 bases between. The CDR3 bases are TGTGCCAGCATCGAACCGTCAGAATCCTACGAGCAGTACTTC. This sequence encodes CASIEPSESYEQYF.

This clone was found once. The chain carries TRBV5-1 and TRBJ2-2; 7 bases are shared with TRBD1. Trimming cost V 4 bases and J 6 bases; bases outside gene matches: 9. The length of the CDR3 is 15 residues. Germline V gene lookup returns CDR1 SGHRS and CDR2 YFSETQ. The chain's CDR3 is CASSIRQGGAGELFF. As DNA, the CDR3 is TGCGCCAGCAGCATAAGACAGGGTGGGGCCGGGGAGCTGTTTTTT.

In DNA, the CDR3 is TGTGCCAGCAGTTTCCACTCCGGGACAGGCTATGGCTACACCTTC. Its protein is CASSFHSGTGYGYTF. The chain combines TRBV28 with TRBJ1-2, with 8 bases aligning to TRBD1. CDR1 and CDR2 from the germline V gene are MDHEN and SYDVKM. The CDR3 runs 15 residues. V lost 3 bases to trimming and J lost 4 bases; unmatched junction nucleotides: 7.

The chain employs TRBV4-3 and TRBJ2-5; 12 nucleotides agree with TRBD2. The CDR3 runs to 17 residues. Per germline, CDR1 LGHNA and CDR2 YSLEER. The trim removed 1 base at V and 2 bases at J, leaving 5 bases unmatched. CDR3 protein: CASSQGRLAGVQETQYF. The CDR3 region has the DNA TGCGCCAGCAGCCAAGGAAGACTAGCGGGGGTTCAAGAGACCCAGTACTTC.

This chain connects TRBV5-4 to TRBJ2-7; tentative D call: TRBD2 (5 bases). Germline loops: CDR1 SGHNT, CDR2 YYREEE (reference sequence). CDR3 length: 13 amino acids. Trimming shortened V by 3 bases and J by 0 bases, and 7 bases separated the two germline ends. The CDR3 sequence is CASSYGVSYEQYF. The CDR3 bases are TGTGCCAGCAGCTACGGGGTCTCCTACGAGCAGTACTTC.

The J gene is TRBJ2-2, the V gene TRBV5-1; a weak D match, TRBD1 (6 bases). In germline, CDR1 is SGHRS, CDR2 YFSETQ. Trimming stripped 5 bases from V and 5 bases from J, with 13 bases between. CDR3 length: 14 residues. The CDR3 bases are TGCGCCAGCAGTCGCCCAGGGGAAACCGGGGAGCTGTTTTTT. Encoded protein: CASSRPGETGELFF.

About this clone itself: An end of the junction differs from the germline gene, which may be a read error. The chain combines TRBV7-6 with TRBJ2-1, with a tentative D call TRBD1 (6 bases). Germline lookup yields CDR1 SGHVS and CDR2 FNYEAQ. This CDR3 comprises 13 residues. The CDR3 sequence: CASRATGYKEQFF. In DNA form, the CDR3 reads TGTGCCAGCAGGGCGACAGGATACAAGGAGCAGTTCTTC.

This chain links TRBV7-9 with TRBJ1-2, with D perhaps TRBD1 (6 bases). The CDR3 loop spans 13 amino acids. Per the germline V gene, CDR1 is SEHNR and CDR2 is FQNEAQ (reference sequence). Trimming took off 3 bases at V and 4 bases at J, with 9 bases between the two ends. The CDR3 region has the DNA TGTGCCAGCAGCTTGGGGGCAAGCTATGGCTACACCTTC. This sequence encodes CASSLGASYGYTF.

This clone has a handful of counts. The chain carries TRBV7-8 and TRBJ1-5, with D tentatively TRBD1 (6 bases). CDR3 length equals 15 residues. Germline V gives CDR1 SGHVS, CDR2 FQNEAQ. Deletions cut 1 base from V and 7 bases from J, with 14 bases between. CDR3 protein: CASSLDTRGNQPQHF. CDR3 in DNA: TGTGCCAGCAGCTTAGATACCAGGGGAAACCAGCCCCAGCATTTT.

CDR3 in amino acids: CASSPFRSDRPTNEQFF. CDR3 DNA sequence: TGTGCCAGCAGTCCGTTTCGTAGTGACAGGCCGACCAATGAGCAGTTCTTC. The rearrangement links TRBV28 to TRBJ2-1; tentative D call: TRBD1 (6 bases). Germline V gene lookup returns CDR1 MDHEN and CDR2 SYDVKM. CDR3 length: 17 amino acids. Deletions cut 5 bases from V and 6 bases from J, with 23 bases between.

The rearrangement joins TRBV2 to TRBJ2-1; 11 bases agree with TRBD2. CDR1 is SNHLY and CDR2 is FYNNEI in the germline V gene. This CDR3 contains 15 residues. V lost 5 bases, J lost 7 bases, and 7 bases stayed unmatched. CDR3 in DNA: TGTGCCAGCAGTCCACTAGCGGGGGTCGAGAATGAGCAGTTCTTC. Translating it yields CASSPLAGVENEQFF.

The chain is built from TRBV10-3 and TRBJ2-5; TRBD1 matches 9 bases. The trim removed 6 bases at V and 3 bases at J, leaving 8 bases unmatched. Germline loops: CDR1 ENHRY, CDR2 SYGVKD. The CDR3 consists of 15 residues. The CDR3 region is CAIRPGQGIEETQYF. Written as DNA, the CDR3 is TGTGCCATCAGGCCGGGACAGGGAATCGAAGAGACCCAGTACTTC.